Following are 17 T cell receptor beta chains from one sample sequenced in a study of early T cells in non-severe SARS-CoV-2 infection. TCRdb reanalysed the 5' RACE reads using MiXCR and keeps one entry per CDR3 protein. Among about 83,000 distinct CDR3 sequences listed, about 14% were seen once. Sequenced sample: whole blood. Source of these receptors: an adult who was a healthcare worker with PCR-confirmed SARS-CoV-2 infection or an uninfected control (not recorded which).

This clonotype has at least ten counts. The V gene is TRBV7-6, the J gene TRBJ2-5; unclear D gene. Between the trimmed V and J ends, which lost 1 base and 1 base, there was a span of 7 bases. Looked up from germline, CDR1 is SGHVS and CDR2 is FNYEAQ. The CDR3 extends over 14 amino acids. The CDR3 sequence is CASSLEAVQETQYF. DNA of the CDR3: TGTGCCAGCAGCTTAGAGGCCGTCCAAGAGACCCAGTACTTC.

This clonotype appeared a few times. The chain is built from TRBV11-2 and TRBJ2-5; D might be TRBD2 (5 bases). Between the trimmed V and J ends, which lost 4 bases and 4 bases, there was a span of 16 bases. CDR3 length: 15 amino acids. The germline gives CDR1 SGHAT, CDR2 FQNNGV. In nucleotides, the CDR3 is TGTGCCAGCAGCTCCCGAAAGAGCGCGGGAGAGACCCAGTACTTC. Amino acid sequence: CASSSRKSAGETQYF.

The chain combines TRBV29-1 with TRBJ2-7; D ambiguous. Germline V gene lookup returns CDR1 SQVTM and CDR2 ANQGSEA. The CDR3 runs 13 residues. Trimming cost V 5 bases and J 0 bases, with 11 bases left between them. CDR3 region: CSVQFPLSYEQYF. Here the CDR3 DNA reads TGCAGCGTTCAATTCCCCCTCTCCTACGAGCAGTACTTC.

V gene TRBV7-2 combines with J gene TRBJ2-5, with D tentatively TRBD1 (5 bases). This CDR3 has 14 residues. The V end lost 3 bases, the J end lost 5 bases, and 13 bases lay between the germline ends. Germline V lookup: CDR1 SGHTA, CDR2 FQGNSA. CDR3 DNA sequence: TGTGCCAGCAGCTTTCAGGGTCTGGGTGAGACCCAGTACTTC. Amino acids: CASSFQGLGETQYF.

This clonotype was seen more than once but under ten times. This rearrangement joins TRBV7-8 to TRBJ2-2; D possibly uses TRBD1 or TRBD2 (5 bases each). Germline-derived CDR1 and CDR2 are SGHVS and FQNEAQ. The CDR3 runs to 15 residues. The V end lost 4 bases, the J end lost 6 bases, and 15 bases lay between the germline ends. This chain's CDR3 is CASSSWGSSAGELFF. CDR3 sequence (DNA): TGTGCCAGCAGCTCTTGGGGGTCGTCGGCCGGGGAGCTGTTTTTT.

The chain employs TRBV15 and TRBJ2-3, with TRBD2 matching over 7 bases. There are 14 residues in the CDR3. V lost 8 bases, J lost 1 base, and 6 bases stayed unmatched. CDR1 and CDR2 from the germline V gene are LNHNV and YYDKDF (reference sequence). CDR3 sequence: CATRGRGGTDTQYF. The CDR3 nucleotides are TGTGCCACCCGGGGGAGGGGTGGCACAGATACGCAGTATTTT.

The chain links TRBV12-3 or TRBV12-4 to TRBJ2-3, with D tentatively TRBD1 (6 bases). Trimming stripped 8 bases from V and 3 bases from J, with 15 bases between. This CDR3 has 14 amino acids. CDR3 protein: CASRRAGTTDTQYF. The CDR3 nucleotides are TGTGCCAGCCGCCGGGCAGGGACAACAGATACGCAGTATTTT.

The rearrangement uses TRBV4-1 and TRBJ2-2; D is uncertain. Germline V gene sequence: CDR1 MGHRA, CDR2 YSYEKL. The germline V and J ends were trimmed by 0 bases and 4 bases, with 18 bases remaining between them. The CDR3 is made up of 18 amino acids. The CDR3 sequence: CASSQDSGLTSFTGELFF. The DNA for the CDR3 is TGCGCCAGCAGCCAAGATTCAGGTTTAACCTCCTTCACCGGGGAGCTGTTTTTT.

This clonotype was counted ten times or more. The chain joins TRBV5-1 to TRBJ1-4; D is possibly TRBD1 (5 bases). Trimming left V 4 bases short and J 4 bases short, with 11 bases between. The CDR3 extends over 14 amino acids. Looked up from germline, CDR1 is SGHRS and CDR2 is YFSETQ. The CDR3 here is CASSDLGVNEKLFF. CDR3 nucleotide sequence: TGCGCCAGCAGCGACTTGGGGGTTAATGAAAAACTGTTTTTT.

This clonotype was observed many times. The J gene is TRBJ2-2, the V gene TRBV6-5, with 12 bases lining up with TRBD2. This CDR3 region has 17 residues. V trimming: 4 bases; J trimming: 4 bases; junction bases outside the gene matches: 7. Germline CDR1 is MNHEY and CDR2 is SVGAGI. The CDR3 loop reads CASSSNLAGGSTGELFF. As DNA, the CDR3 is TGTGCCAGCAGTTCTAACCTAGCGGGGGGGTCCACCGGGGAGCTGTTTTTT.

The CDR3 DNA reads as TGTGCCTGGAGTGTCCCCTTACAGGGGGCTGGAAACACCATATATTTT. Translating gives CAWSVPLQGAGNTIYF. V usage is TRBV30 and J usage is TRBJ1-3; 8 nucleotides match TRBD1. Germline lookup yields CDR1 GTSNPN and CDR2 SVGIG (reference sequence). The junction had 6 bases not matched to a gene; V was cut back by 0 bases and J by 2 bases. This CDR3 has 16 amino acids.

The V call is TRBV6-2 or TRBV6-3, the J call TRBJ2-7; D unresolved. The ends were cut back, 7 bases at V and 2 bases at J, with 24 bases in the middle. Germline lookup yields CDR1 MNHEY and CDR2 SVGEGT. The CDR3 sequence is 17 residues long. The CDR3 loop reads CASNDLISDVIPYEQYF. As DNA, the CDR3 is TGTGCCAGCAACGACCTGATTTCAGACGTAATCCCCTACGAGCAGTACTTC.

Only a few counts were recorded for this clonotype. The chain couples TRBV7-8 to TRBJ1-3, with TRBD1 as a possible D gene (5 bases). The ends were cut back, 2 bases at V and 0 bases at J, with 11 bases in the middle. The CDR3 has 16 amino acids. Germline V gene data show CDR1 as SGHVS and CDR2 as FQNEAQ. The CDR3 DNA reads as TGTGCCAGCAGCTTATTGGGGGATTTCTCTGGAAACACCATATATTTT. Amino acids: CASSLLGDFSGNTIYF.

CDR3 loop: CASTPSPETQYF. DNA for the CDR3: TGTGCCAGCACCCCCTCGCCAGAGACCCAGTACTTC. The V gene is TRBV12-3 or TRBV12-4, the J gene TRBJ2-5; D is unresolved. There are 12 residues in the CDR3. Trimming took off 7 bases at V and 4 bases at J, with 10 bases between the two ends.

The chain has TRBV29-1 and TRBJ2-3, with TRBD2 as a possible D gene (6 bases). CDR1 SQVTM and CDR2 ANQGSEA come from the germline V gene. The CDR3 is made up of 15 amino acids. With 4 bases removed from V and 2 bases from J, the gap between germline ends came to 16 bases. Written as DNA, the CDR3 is TGCAGCGTTGTGATGGCTAGCGAATACACAGATACGCAGTATTTT. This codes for CSVVMASEYTDTQYF.

DNA for the CDR3: TGTGCCAGCAGCCGGACTAGCGAGCGACACAATGAGCAGTTCTTC. Its protein is CASSRTSERHNEQFF. The chain has TRBV7-3 and TRBJ2-1; TRBD2 matches at 9 bases. The CDR3 extends over 15 amino acids. The junction had 7 bases not matched to a gene; V was cut back by 5 bases and J by 5 bases. Looked up from germline, CDR1 is SGHTA and CDR2 is FQGTGA. Complete variable domain (other parts from reference TRBV7-3 and TRBJ2-1): GAGVSQTPSNKVTEKGKYVELRCDPISGHTALYWYRQSLGQGPEFLIYFQGTGAADDSGLPNDRFFAVRPEGSVSTLKIQRTERGDSAVYLCASSRTSERHNEQFFGPGTRLTVL.

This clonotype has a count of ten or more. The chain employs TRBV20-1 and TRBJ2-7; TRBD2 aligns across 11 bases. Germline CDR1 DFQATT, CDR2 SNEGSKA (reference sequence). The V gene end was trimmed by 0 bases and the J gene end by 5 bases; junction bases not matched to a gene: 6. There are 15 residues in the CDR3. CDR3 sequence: CSARDSELAGDEQYF. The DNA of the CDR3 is TGCAGTGCTAGAGATTCCGAACTAGCGGGAGACGAGCAGTACTTC.